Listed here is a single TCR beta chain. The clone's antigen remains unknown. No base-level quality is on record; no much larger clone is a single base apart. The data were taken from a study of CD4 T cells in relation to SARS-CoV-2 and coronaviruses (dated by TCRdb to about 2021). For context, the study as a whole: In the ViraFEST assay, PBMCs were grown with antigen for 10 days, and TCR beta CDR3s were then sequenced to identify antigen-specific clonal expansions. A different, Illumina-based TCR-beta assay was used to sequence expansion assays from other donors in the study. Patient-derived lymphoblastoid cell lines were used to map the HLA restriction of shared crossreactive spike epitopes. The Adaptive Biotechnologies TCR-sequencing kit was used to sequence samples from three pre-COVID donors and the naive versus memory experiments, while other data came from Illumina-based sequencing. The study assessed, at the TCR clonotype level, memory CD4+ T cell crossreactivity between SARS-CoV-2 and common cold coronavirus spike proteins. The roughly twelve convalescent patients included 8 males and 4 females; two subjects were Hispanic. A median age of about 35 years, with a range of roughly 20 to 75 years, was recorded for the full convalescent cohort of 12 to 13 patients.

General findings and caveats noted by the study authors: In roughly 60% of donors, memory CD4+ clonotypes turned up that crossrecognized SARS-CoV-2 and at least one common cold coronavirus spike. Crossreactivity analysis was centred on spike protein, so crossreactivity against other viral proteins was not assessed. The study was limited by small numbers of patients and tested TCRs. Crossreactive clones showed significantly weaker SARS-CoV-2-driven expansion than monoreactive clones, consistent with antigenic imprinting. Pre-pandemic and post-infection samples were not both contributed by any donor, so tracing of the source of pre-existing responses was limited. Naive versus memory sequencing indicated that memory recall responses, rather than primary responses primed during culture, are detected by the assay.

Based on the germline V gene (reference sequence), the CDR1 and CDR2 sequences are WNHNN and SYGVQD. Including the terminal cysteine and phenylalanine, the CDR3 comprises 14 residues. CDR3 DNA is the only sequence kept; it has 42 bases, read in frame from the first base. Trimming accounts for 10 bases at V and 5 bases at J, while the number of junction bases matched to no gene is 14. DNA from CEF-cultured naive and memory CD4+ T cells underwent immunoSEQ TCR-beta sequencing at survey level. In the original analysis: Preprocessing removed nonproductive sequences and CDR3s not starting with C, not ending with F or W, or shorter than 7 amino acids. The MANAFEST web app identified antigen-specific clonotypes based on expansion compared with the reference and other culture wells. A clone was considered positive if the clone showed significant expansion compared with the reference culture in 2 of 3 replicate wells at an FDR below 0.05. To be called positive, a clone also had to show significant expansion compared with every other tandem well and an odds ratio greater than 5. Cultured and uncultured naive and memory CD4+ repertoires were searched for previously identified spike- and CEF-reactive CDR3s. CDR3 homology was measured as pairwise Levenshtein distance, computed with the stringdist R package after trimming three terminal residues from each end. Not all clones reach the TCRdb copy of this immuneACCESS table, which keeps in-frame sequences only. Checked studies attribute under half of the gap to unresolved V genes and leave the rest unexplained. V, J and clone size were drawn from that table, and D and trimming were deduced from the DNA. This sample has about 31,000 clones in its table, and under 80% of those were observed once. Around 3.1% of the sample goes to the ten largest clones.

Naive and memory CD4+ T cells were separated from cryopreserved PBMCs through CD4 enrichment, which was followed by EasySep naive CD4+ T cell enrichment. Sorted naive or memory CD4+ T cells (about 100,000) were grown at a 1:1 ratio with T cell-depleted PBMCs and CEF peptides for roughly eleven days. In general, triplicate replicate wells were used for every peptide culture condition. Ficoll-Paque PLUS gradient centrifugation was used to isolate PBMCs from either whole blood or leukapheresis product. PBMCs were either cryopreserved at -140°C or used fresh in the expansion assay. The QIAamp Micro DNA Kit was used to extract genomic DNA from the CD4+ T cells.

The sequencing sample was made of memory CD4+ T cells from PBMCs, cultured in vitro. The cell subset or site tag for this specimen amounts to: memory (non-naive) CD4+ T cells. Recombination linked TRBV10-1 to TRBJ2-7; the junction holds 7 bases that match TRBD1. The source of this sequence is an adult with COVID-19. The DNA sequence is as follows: TGCGCCATCTCACCGGGACAGCGGCTAGACGAGCAGTACTTC. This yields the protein CAISPGQRLDEQYF.